The 5 T cell receptor beta chains reported below all come from one sample, sequenced in a study of blood T cells in healthy people across ages. The authors ran a second PCR of about 7 to 11 cycles using a sample-barcoded 5' primer and a J-beta primer mix. TCRdb processed the 5' RACE reads anew with MiXCR; each CDR3 protein has one entry. The sample shows 550,000 to 650,000 distinct CDR3 sequences, around 31% of them seen only once. The sample consisted of blood. These receptors came from a woman older than 75 in good health.

This clonotype was observed at least ten times. The chain combines TRBV28 with TRBJ2-5; 9 positions match TRBD1. Per the germline V gene, CDR1 is MDHEN and CDR2 is SYDVKM. Unmatched junction bases numbered 13, after V lost 7 bases and J lost 4 bases. The CDR3 runs 16 residues. CDR3 protein: CASTSSGTGYSETQYF. For the CDR3, the DNA is TGTGCCAGCACCTCGTCTGGGACAGGGTACTCAGAGACCCAGTACTTC.

Comments on this clonotype: This sequence may be a read error, since a much larger clone differs from it by one base. The chain recombines TRBV19 with TRBJ2-5, with D tentatively TRBD1 or TRBD2 (6 bases each). TRBJ2-7 explains the end of the DNA better; the J call may be wrong. CDR1 is LNHDA and CDR2 is SQIVND in the germline V gene (reference sequence). This CDR3 comprises 15 residues. In DNA, the CDR3 is TGTGCCAGTAGTGTACAACGGGGGCACTCCTACGAGCAGTACTTC. Amino acids: CASSVQRGHSYEQYF.

This clonotype was recorded at least ten times. The chain uses TRBV2 and TRBJ2-7; D is perhaps TRBD1 (6 bases). The CDR3 length is 15 residues. Germline lookup yields CDR1 SNHLY and CDR2 FYNNEI. Deletions cut 2 bases from V and 3 bases from J, with 14 bases between. The CDR3 here is CASSESRGNHYEQYF. The CDR3 DNA reads TGTGCCAGCAGTGAATCAAGGGGGAACCACTACGAGCAGTACTTC.

This rearrangement joins TRBV18 to TRBJ1-2; 8 bases match TRBD1. Germline V gene data show CDR1 as KGHSH and CDR2 as LQKENI. With 3 bases clipped from V and 8 bases from J, the junction kept 17 bases outside the gene matches. This CDR3 region has 17 residues. The CDR3 region is CASSPLDRARFGGGYTF. Written as DNA, the CDR3 is TGTGCCAGCTCACCTTTGGACAGGGCGCGATTCGGAGGCGGCTACACCTTC. Drawing the rest from reference TRBV18 and TRBJ1-2, the complete variable domain is NAGVMQNPRHLVRRRGQEARLRCSPMKGHSHVYWYRQLPEEGLKFMVYLQKENIIDESGMPKERFSAEFPKEGPSILRIQQVVRGDSAAYFCASSPLDRARFGGGYTFGSGTRLTVV.

In the case of this clonotype: This may come from a read error, since a much larger clone is one base off. The chain recombines TRBV6-2 or TRBV6-3 with TRBJ2-3; TRBD1 might be the D (8 bases). Germline V lookup: CDR1 MNHEY, CDR2 SVGEGT. The CDR3 is 17 residues long. The CDR3 spells CASGYAEQGGSTDTQYF. In nucleotides, the CDR3 is TGTGCCAGCGGTTACGCCGAACAGGGGGGGAGCACAGATACGCAGTATTTT.